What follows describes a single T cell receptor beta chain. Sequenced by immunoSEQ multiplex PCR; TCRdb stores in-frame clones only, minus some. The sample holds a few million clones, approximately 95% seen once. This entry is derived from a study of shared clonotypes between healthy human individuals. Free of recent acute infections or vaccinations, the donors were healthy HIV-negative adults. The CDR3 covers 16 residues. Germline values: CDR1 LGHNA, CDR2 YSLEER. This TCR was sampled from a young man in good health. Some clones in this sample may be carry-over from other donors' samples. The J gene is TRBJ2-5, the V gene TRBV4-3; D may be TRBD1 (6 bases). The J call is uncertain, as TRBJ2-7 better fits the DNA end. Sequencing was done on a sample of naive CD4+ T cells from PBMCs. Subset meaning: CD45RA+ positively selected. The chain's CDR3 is CASSQDHDRPLYEQYF. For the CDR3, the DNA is TGCGCCAGCAGCCAAGATCACGACAGGCCTCTATACGAGCAGTACTTC.